These 9 T cell receptor beta chains were sequenced from one sample in a study of blood T cell repertoires in COVID-19. The repertoire was sequenced with immunoSEQ multiplex PCR; TCRdb's copy has only in-frame clones and lacks some. The profile shows 350,000 or so clones, around 89% of them singletons. The sequenced material came from peripheral blood. The receptors come from a man younger than 35 with active or convalescent COVID-19.

The rearrangement links TRBV6-2 or TRBV6-3 to TRBJ2-1; 14 bases are shared with TRBD2. Germline CDR1 reads MNHEY; CDR2 reads SVGEGT. The CDR3 sequence is 16 residues long. V shed 5 bases and J 6 bases; nucleotides not matched to a gene: 6. For the CDR3, the DNA is TGTGCCAGCAGTAAACGACTAGCGGGGGGGCCCAATGAGCAGTTCTTC. As protein: CASSKRLAGGPNEQFF.

This CDR3 reads CASSPATGVNEQFF. The DNA for the CDR3 is TGTGCCAGCTCACCCGCAACAGGGGTCAATGAGCAGTTCTTC. This chain links TRBV18 with TRBJ2-1, with 7 bases matching TRBD1. The germline V gene encodes CDR1 KGHSH and CDR2 LQKENI. V gave up 3 bases and J gave up 6 bases; unmatched junction bases: 5. CDR3 size: 14 residues.

The genes are TRBV21-1 and TRBJ2-7; the table's D call, TRBD1, was not checked against the DNA. TRBV21-1 is flagged as a pseudogene. The CDR3 runs 15 residues. CDR3 protein: CASSKQGSSSYEQYF. The CDR3 coding sequence is TGTGCCAGCAGCAAACAGGGGTCAAGCTCCTACGAGCAGTACTTC.

The chain couples TRBV7-8 to TRBJ1-6; maybe TRBD1 (5 bases). The CDR3 spans 19 residues. Germline V gives CDR1 SGHVS, CDR2 FQNEAQ. Between the trimmed V and J ends, which lost 1 base and 0 bases, there was a span of 16 bases. CDR3: CASSLGSSAGGSYNSPLHF. CDR3 DNA: TGTGCCAGCAGCTTAGGTTCCTCGGCCGGGGGCTCCTATAATTCACCCCTCCACTTT.

The gene calls are TRBV7-2 and TRBJ2-2; TRBD1 might be the D (6 bases). V lost 1 base, J lost 4 bases, and 10 bases lay in between. Germline loops: CDR1 SGHTA, CDR2 FQGNSA. The CDR3 totals 15 residues. The CDR3, as DNA: TGTGCCAGCAGCTTAGGGGGGCTGGGCACCGGGGAGCTGTTTTTT. It codes for CASSLGGLGTGELFF.

This clone was recorded at least ten times. In DNA, the CDR3 is TGTGCCAGCAGTGATAGAGCGGGGCCCTACAATGAGCAGTTCTTC. It translates to CASSDRAGPYNEQFF. The chain joins TRBV6-4 to TRBJ2-1, with 7 bases fitting TRBD2. V was pared by 3 bases and J by 2 bases, with 4 bases of the junction left unmatched. Germline assignment: CDR1 MRHNA and CDR2 SNTAGT. This CDR3 comprises 15 residues.

This chain links TRBV4-1 with TRBJ2-5, with 7 bases that match TRBD1. The germline CDR1 and CDR2 sequences are MGHRA and YSYEKL. The CDR3 sequence is 13 residues long. Germline trimming cut 4 bases from V and 3 bases from J; bases unmatched to any gene: 2. As DNA, the CDR3 is TGCGCCAGCAGCCGGGGGACAGAAGAGACCCAGTACTTC. Amino acid sequence: CASSRGTEETQYF.

This rearrangement joins TRBV9 to TRBJ2-1; perhaps TRBD2 as D (5 bases). CDR1 SGDLS and CDR2 YYNGEE come from the germline V gene. V gave up 4 bases and J gave up 10 bases, with 12 bases separating them. The CDR3 is made up of 12 amino acids. CDR3 amino acids: CASSTRAFEQFF. CDR3 sequence (DNA): TGTGCCAGCAGCACGAGGGCTTTCGAGCAGTTCTTC.

The chain couples TRBV2 to TRBJ1-5; possibly TRBD1 for D (5 bases). V was clipped by 3 bases and J by 8 bases, with 14 bases between them. Germline loops: CDR1 SNHLY, CDR2 FYNNEI. The CDR3 totals 14 residues. The CDR3 DNA reads as TGTGCCAGCAGTGATCAGGGATTTGGTGAGCCCCAGCATTTT. Its translation is CASSDQGFGEPQHF. Variable domain in full (rest from reference TRBV2 and TRBJ1-5): EPEVTQTPSHQVTQMGQEVILRCVPISNHLYFYWYRQILGQKVEFLVSFYNNEISEKSEIFDDQFSVERPDGSNFTLKIRSTKLEDSAMYFCASSDQGFGEPQHFGDGTRLSIL.